The 6 T cell receptor beta chains presented below share a single source sample, sequenced in a study of T cell changes during pregnancy in multiple sclerosis. Here immunoSEQ multiplex PCR was the method, and the copy in TCRdb shows in-frame clones only, minus some. The sample yields roughly 12,000 clones, around four fifths seen once. The sequenced sample was CD8+ T cells from peripheral blood mononuclear cells, obtained after pregnancy. The source of these receptors is a female donor in good health, enrolled as a control in a pregnancy study.

The rearrangement links TRBV20-1 to TRBJ2-2; D is unclear. The CDR3 runs 11 residues. V lost 6 bases, J lost 3 bases, and 5 bases lay in between. Per germline, CDR1 DFQATT and CDR2 SNEGSKA (reference sequence). As DNA, the CDR3 is TGCAGTGCAATAGACACCGGGGAGCTGTTTTTT. Its protein is CSAIDTGELFF.

This rearrangement joins TRBV15 to TRBJ2-1, with D perhaps TRBD2 (6 bases). The V gene lost 0 bases and the J gene lost 6 bases, with 12 bases spanning the gap. The CDR3 is 15 residues long. CDR1 LNHNV and CDR2 YYDKDF come from the germline V gene (reference sequence). CDR3 sequence reads: CATSREAGGINEQFF. The CDR3 bases are TGTGCCACCAGCAGAGAAGCCGGGGGTATCAATGAGCAGTTCTTC.

The chain is built from TRBV28 and TRBJ1-2, with TRBD1 identical over 7 bases. The CDR3 extends over 17 amino acids. CDR1 and CDR2 from the germline V gene are MDHEN and SYDVKM. Unmatched junction bases numbered 14, after V lost 5 bases and J lost 2 bases. CDR3 in DNA: TGTGCCAGCAGTCCATCGACAGGGACGCATATGAACTATGGCTACACCTTC. It codes for CASSPSTGTHMNYGYTF.

This chain links TRBV4-2 with TRBJ2-7; TRBD2 agrees at 8 bases. Germline V gene data show CDR1 as LGHNA and CDR2 as YNFKEQ. The length of the CDR3 is 16 residues. J lost 5 bases, V lost 5 bases, and 14 bases had no gene match. CDR3 residues: CASSLWGAGEFDEQYF. The CDR3 DNA follows: TGTGCCAGCAGCTTATGGGGAGCGGGGGAGTTTGACGAGCAGTACTTC.

This clone was seen just once. This chain connects TRBV27 to TRBJ2-1; 9 nucleotides line up with TRBD2. Germline V gives CDR1 MNHEY, CDR2 SMNVEV (reference sequence). The CDR3 spans 16 residues. Germline trimming cut 10 bases from V and 0 bases from J; bases unmatched to any gene: 10. CDR3 residues: CATSRAGGISYNEQFF. In DNA, the CDR3 is TGTGCCACCTCGAGGGCGGGGGGGATCTCCTACAATGAGCAGTTCTTC.

This clone qualifies as medium-sized (0.01 to 0.1%). J is TRBJ2-7 and V is TRBV19, with TRBD1 matching 9 bases. J gave up 6 bases and V 6 bases, and 9 bases lay outside the gene matches. CDR1 LNHDA and CDR2 SQIVND come from the germline V gene (reference sequence). This CDR3 spans 14 amino acids. The CDR3 region is CASRPGTGLSEQYF. CDR3 in DNA: TGTGCCAGTAGGCCCGGGACAGGGCTCTCCGAGCAGTACTTC.